The 24 T cell receptor beta chains listed next were all sequenced from one sample in a study of tissue T cells after allogeneic stem cell transplantation. Time point denoted: mouse harvest day 7 after allogeneic transplant. Tail vein injection delivered 10^7 T-cell-depleted bone marrow cells and 10^6 splenic CD5+ T cells. Libraries were prepared by immunoSEQ multiplex PCR; TCRdb keeps only in-frame clonotypes and omits some of them. This sample yields thousands of clones, of which about 50% are seen a single time; 4.5% to 5.5% belongs to the top ten. Source material: gut tissue. The receptors stem from a female BALB/c mouse given C57BL/6 T cells with graft-versus-host disease after an allogeneic hematopoietic cell transplant.

Remarks on this clone: Any gene name here is a mouse gene name. The read gets to within 1 residue of the CDR3 end, and the germline J gene fills in the rest. This sequence joins TRBV26 and TRBJ2-4; no clear D. This CDR3 has 14 amino acids. Trimming left V 0 bases short and J 0 bases short, with 4 bases between. CDR1 is KGHPV and CDR2 is FQNQEV in the germline V gene (reference sequence). CDR3 DNA (partial): TGTGCCAGCAGTCTGTCAAGTAGTCAAAACACCTTGTAC. It translates to CASSLSSSQNTLY. The entire CDR3 protein reads CASSLSSSQNTLYF.

This clone has a handful of counts. The gene names given are mouse names. From the germline J gene comes the end of the CDR3, since the read stops 1 residue before it. Other DNA sequences from this sample encode an identical CDR3 as well. V gene TRBV26 combines with J gene TRBJ2-4; no firm D call. The CDR3 loop spans 13 amino acids. CDR1 is KGHPV, CDR2 FQNQEV, per germline (reference sequence). The germline V and J ends were trimmed by 4 bases and 0 bases, with 5 bases remaining between them. CDR3 residues: CASSRGSQNTLYF. CDR3 DNA (partial): TGTGCCAGCAGTCGGGGTAGTCAAAACACCTTGTAC.

This clone is medium-sized by share. The gene names here belong to mouse. The sequence runs out 1 residue before the end of the CDR3; the remainder is reconstructed from the germline J gene. The chain recombines TRBV31 with TRBJ2-7; maybe TRBD2 (6 bases). The V gene lost 0 bases and the J gene lost 3 bases, with 9 bases spanning the gap. CDR3 size: 13 residues. Germline assignment: CDR1 GKSSPN and CDR2 SITVG. The CDR3 bases that were read are TGTGCCTGGAGTCTGTGGGGGATCTATGAACAGTAC. It specifies CAWSLWGIYEQY. The full CDR3 sequence reads CAWSLWGIYEQYF.

A note on this clone: Gene names are mouse gene names. CDR3: CSSSGGQGAHEQYF. CDR3 DNA (partial): TGCTCCAGCAGTGGGGGACAGGGGGCGCATGAACAGTAC. The V call is TRBV23, the J call TRBJ2-7; TRBD1 is the table's D call, not checked against the DNA. The CDR3 end lies 1 residue beyond the end of the read and is filled in from the germline J gene. The length of the CDR3 is 14 residues. Germline V gene lookup returns CDR1 KGHTA and CDR2 FQNQQP.

Concerning this clone itself: The gene names given are mouse names. Sequencing ends 1 residue short of the CDR3 end; the germline J gene provides the rest. Other DNA sequences in this specimen translate into the identical CDR3. The chain carries TRBV3 and TRBJ2-1; 10 bases align to TRBD2. V was pared by 4 bases and J by 3 bases, with 3 bases of the junction left unmatched. The CDR3 consists of 15 residues. Germline assignment: CDR1 SNHLY and CDR2 FYNGKV (reference sequence). CDR3 bases read: TGTGCCAGCAGCTCTGGACTGGGGGTCTATGCTGAGCAGTTC. Residues: CASSSGLGVYAEQF. The entire CDR3 sequence reads CASSSGLGVYAEQFF.

For this clone: The listed genes are named as in mouse. Read data end 1 residue before the CDR3 end; the end is taken from the germline J gene. The chain recombines TRBV13-1 with TRBJ2-7; D possibly matches TRBD1 or TRBD2 (5 bases each). The V gene lost 3 bases and the J gene lost 3 bases, with 10 bases spanning the gap. From germline, CDR1 is NSHNY and CDR2 SYGAGN. This CDR3 comprises 13 residues. This CDR3 reads CASSGGDVYEQYF. CDR3 bases read: TGTGCCAGCAGTGGAGGGGACGTCTATGAACAGTAC.

This clone has a handful of counts. Gene names and germline refer to mouse. The read is 1 residue too short to cover the CDR3 end, so that end is filled in from the germline J gene. The rearrangement joins TRBV26 to TRBJ1-1; 9 positions agree with TRBD1. Germline assignment: CDR1 KGHPV and CDR2 FQNQEV (reference sequence). V shed 3 bases, J shed 6 bases, and the junction held 2 bases outside the gene matches. The CDR3 has 13 amino acids. CDR3 amino acids: CASSLQGAAEVFF. The part of the CDR3 DNA that was read is TGTGCCAGCAGTCTACAGGGGGCGGCAGAAGTCTTC.

This clone was detected a few times. These gene names are mouse names. The CDR3 extends 1 residue past the end of the read, so its final part is completed from the germline J gene. The rearrangement uses TRBV2 and TRBJ1-3; TRBD1 aligns across 8 bases. CDR3 length: 15 residues. The V segment lost 2 bases and the J segment 2 bases; nucleotides outside the gene matches: 2. CDR1 is LGHNA, CDR2 YSYQKL, per germline. Partial CDR3 DNA: TGTGCCAGCAGCCAAATGGACAGGGCTGGAAATACGCTCTAT. Translation: CASSQMDRAGNTLY. The full-length CDR3 reads as CASSQMDRAGNTLYF. Filled out from reference TRBV2 and TRBJ1-3, the complete variable domain reads DPKIIQKPKYLVAVTGSEKILICEQYLGHNAMYWYRQSAKKPLEFMFSYSYQKLMDNQTASSRFQPQSSKKNHLDLQITALKPDDSATYFCASSQMDRAGNTLYFGEGSRLIVV.

This clone was seen more than once but under ten times. Mouse germline and gene names are used. Coverage ceases 1 residue before the CDR3 finishes, and the germline J gene fills in the end. The chain employs TRBV20 and TRBJ1-1; D remains unclear. The CDR3 sequence is 11 residues long. The germline V gene has CDR1 GFQATS and CDR2 STVNSAI. Trimming stripped 7 bases from V and 4 bases from J, with 10 bases between. The sequenced CDR3 bases are TGTGGTGTCCTGACCCTCACAGAAGTCTTC. As protein: CGVLTLTEVF. The CDR3 reads in full as CGVLTLTEVFF.

Turning to this clone: Mouse gene names and germline throughout. The CDR3 end is not reached by the read, which stops 1 residue before it; the germline J gene fills it in. The chain links TRBV12-1 to TRBJ2-1, with 8 nucleotides matching TRBD2. The CDR3 length is 14 residues. J gave up 2 bases and V 4 bases, and 3 bases lay outside the gene matches. Germline values: CDR1 SGHSN, CDR2 HYEKVE. The sequenced CDR3 bases are TGTGCCAGCTCCCCACTGGGGGACTATGCTGAGCAGTTC. Its protein is CASSPLGDYAEQF. Given in full, the CDR3 is CASSPLGDYAEQFF.

Comment on this clone: Genes and germline come from the mouse. Read sequence stops 1 residue before the CDR3 end, and the germline J gene provides the missing end. V and J are TRBV31 and TRBJ1-1; possibly TRBD1 for D (5 bases). Trimming removed 3 bases at V and 2 bases at J, with 10 bases between. This CDR3 is built from 13 residues. Germline CDR1 reads GKSSPN; CDR2 reads SITVG. The CDR3 region is CAWSRGSNTEVFF. The part of the CDR3 DNA that was read is TGTGCCTGGAGCCGGGGGAGCAACACAGAAGTCTTC.

About this clone: Gene names are mouse gene names. The sequence runs out 1 residue before the end of the CDR3; the remainder is reconstructed from the germline J gene. This chain connects TRBV16 to TRBJ1-3; TRBD1 matches at 7 bases. CDR3 length equals 15 residues. The V and J ends lost 0 bases and 3 bases, in that order; junction bases with no gene match: 2. Germline V gene data show CDR1 as SGHSA and CDR2 as FRNQAP. The sequenced CDR3 bases are TGTGCAAGCAGCTTAGATCACAGGGGTGGAAATACGCTCTAT. Its translation: CASSLDHRGGNTLY. The complete CDR3 sequence is CASSLDHRGGNTLYF.

About this clone itself: Here the gene names and germline are mouse. The CDR3 extends 1 residue past the end of the read, so its final part is completed from the germline J gene. V is TRBV13-1 and J is TRBJ2-7, with 11 bases identical to TRBD2. The CDR3 has 15 amino acids. Trimming at V came to 1 base and at J to 7 bases, leaving 7 bases not matched to a gene. Germline V lookup: CDR1 NSHNY, CDR2 SYGAGN. This CDR3 is CASSDRLGGAREQYF. The covered CDR3 bases are TGTGCCAGCAGTGATCGACTGGGGGGGGCGCGGGAACAGTAC.

Concerning this clone: Mouse gene names apply. The read ends 1 residue early relative to the CDR3; the germline J gene fills the gap. The identical CDR3 is also encoded by other nucleotide sequences in the sample. V gene TRBV26 combines with J gene TRBJ1-6; D is uncertain. TRBJ1-6 is assigned to the ORF class and has an uncertain function. The CDR3 is 13 residues long. Germline-derived CDR1 and CDR2 are KGHPV and FQNQEV (reference sequence). V was cut by 3 bases and J by 4 bases, with 4 bases left in between. Incomplete CDR3 DNA: TGTGCCAGCAGTCTTGATTATAATTCGCCCCTCTAC. Protein: CASSLDYNSPLY. The full CDR3 protein reads CASSLDYNSPLYF.

In its sample, this clone was seen a few times. The genes are named according to mouse. CDR3 bases read: TGTGCCAGCAGTATGGCGACAGAAGTCTTC. It specifies CASSMATEVF. The whole CDR3 sequence is CASSMATEVFF. This rearrangement joins TRBV26 to TRBJ1-1; no clear D. The observed sequence ends 1 residue before the CDR3 terminus, with the missing tail filled in from the germline J gene. V lost 5 bases and J lost 5, with 6 bases in between. From germline, CDR1 is KGHPV and CDR2 FQNQEV (reference sequence). This CDR3 comprises 11 residues.

Comments on this clone: Gene names denote mouse genes. The missing CDR3 end, 1 residue past where the read stops, is filled in from the germline J gene. In the same sample, other DNA sequences code for this CDR3. The V gene is TRBV1, the J gene TRBJ2-4, with D unresolved. Germline-derived CDR1 and CDR2 are NSQYPW and LRSPGD (reference sequence). The V and J ends lost 1 base and 0 bases respectively, with 5 bases between them. This CDR3 is built from 14 residues. CDR3 loop: CTCSAGGSQNTLYF. The sequenced part of the CDR3 DNA is TGCACCTGCAGTGCAGGGGGTAGTCAAAACACCTTGTAC.

Comments on this clone: Mouse germline and gene names are used. The CDR3 end is not reached by the read, which stops 1 residue before it; the germline J gene fills it in. This sequence joins TRBV16 and TRBJ2-1, with 11 bases matching TRBD2. The CDR3 sequence is 15 residues long. V trimming: 3 bases; J trimming: 4 bases; junction bases outside the gene matches: 2. Germline V CDR1 and CDR2: SGHSA, FRNQAP. The DNA read from the CDR3 is TGTGCAAGCAGCTTCGGGACTGGGGGTTATGCTGAGCAGTTC. This translates into CASSFGTGGYAEQF. The entire CDR3 protein reads CASSFGTGGYAEQFF.

With regard to this clone: Gene names and germline refer to mouse. The CDR3 goes on 1 residue after the read ends, and that part is filled in from the germline J gene. The chain recombines TRBV12-2 with TRBJ1-3; 9 bases are a match to TRBD1. With 0 bases clipped from V and 0 bases from J, the junction kept 2 bases outside the gene matches. Germline CDR1 SGHLS, CDR2 HYDKME. CDR3 size: 16 residues. The sequenced CDR3 bases are TGTGCCAGCTCTCTCGGACAGGGGTATTCTGGAAATACGCTCTAT. Its translation is CASSLGQGYSGNTLY. The entire CDR3 protein is CASSLGQGYSGNTLYF.

On this clone: Here the gene names and germline are mouse. Read coverage stops 1 residue before the CDR3 terminus; the germline J gene supplies the remainder. V is TRBV15 and J is TRBJ2-7; a weak D match, TRBD1 (6 bases). CDR1 SGHND and CDR2 FRSKSL come from the germline V gene. The CDR3 covers 12 residues. With 5 bases removed from V and 4 bases from J, the gap between germline ends came to 9 bases. This chain's CDR3 is CASSLGQYEQYF. The covered CDR3 bases are TGTGCCAGCAGTCTGGGACAATATGAACAGTAC.

Notes on this clone: The germline and genes are mouse ones. Read coverage stops 1 residue before the CDR3 terminus; the germline J gene supplies the remainder. V and J are TRBV2 and TRBJ2-4; D uncertain. In germline, CDR1 is LGHNA, CDR2 YSYQKL. Trimming took 0 bases from V and 0 from J, leaving 4 bases between them. The CDR3 is 14 residues long. CDR3 DNA (partial): TGTGCCAGCAGCCAAGATGATAGTCAAAACACCTTGTAC. It is translated as CASSQDDSQNTLY. The full CDR3 reads CASSQDDSQNTLYF. Drawing the rest from reference TRBV2 and TRBJ2-4, the complete variable domain is DPKIIQKPKYLVAVTGSEKILICEQYLGHNAMYWYRQSAKKPLEFMFSYSYQKLMDNQTASSRFQPQSSKKNHLDLQITALKPDDSATYFCASSQDDSQNTLYFGAGTRLSVL.

A word on this clone: These gene names are mouse names. The read halts 1 residue ahead of the CDR3 end, with the missing end drawn from the germline J gene. The chain has TRBV23 and TRBJ2-1; the D call TRBD2 from the table was never checked on the DNA. Per the germline V gene, CDR1 is KGHTA and CDR2 is FQNQQP. The CDR3 contains 15 residues. CDR3 sequence reads: CSSSQTLGNYAEQFF. The CDR3 bases that were read are TGCTCCAGCAGTCAAACCCTGGGGAACTATGCTGAGCAGTTC.

A note on this clone: Gene names are the mouse ones. The CDR3 extends 1 residue past the end of the read, so its final part is completed from the germline J gene. This chain links TRBV26 with TRBJ1-2, with 10 bases identical to TRBD1. CDR3 length: 15 residues. Germline CDR1 is KGHPV and CDR2 is FQNQEV (reference sequence). With 6 bases clipped from V and 4 bases from J, the junction kept 8 bases outside the gene matches. CDR3 DNA (partial): TGTGCCAGCAGCCGCGGGGACAGGGGAGGCTCCGACTACACC. It encodes CASSRGDRGGSDYT. The CDR3 in its entirety is CASSRGDRGGSDYTF.

In the case of this clone: Mouse gene names and germline throughout. The read is 1 residue too short to cover the CDR3 end, so that end is filled in from the germline J gene. This chain uses TRBV26 with TRBJ1-2; D gene unclear. V was trimmed by 6 bases and J by 0 bases, leaving 8 bases between them. The CDR3 runs 13 residues. The V gene's germline CDR1 is KGHPV and CDR2 FQNQEV (reference sequence). Incomplete CDR3 DNA: TGTGCCAGCAGACCGACACCAAACTCCGACTACACC. It is translated as CASRPTPNSDYT. Given in full, the CDR3 is CASRPTPNSDYTF.

This clone has just a few counts. Mouse germline and gene names are used. The CDR3 end falls 1 residue outside the read, so it is completed with the germline J gene. This chain uses TRBV16 with TRBJ2-7; TRBD2 matches 11 bases. With V trimmed by 4 bases and J by 4 bases, 3 bases remained unmatched. Germline loops: CDR1 SGHSA, CDR2 FRNQAP. The length of the CDR3 is 14 residues. The CDR3 spells CASSSTGGVYEQYF. CDR3 bases read: TGTGCAAGCAGCTCGACTGGGGGGGTTTATGAACAGTAC.